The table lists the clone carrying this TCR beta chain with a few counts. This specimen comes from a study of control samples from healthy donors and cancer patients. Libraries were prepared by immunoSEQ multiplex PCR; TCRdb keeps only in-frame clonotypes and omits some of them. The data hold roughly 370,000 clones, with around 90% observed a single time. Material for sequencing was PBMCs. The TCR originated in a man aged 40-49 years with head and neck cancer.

CDR3: CASSLALAGSSGELFF. CDR3 DNA: TGTGCCAGCAGCTTGGCGCTAGCGGGATCGTCCGGGGAGCTGTTTTTT. The chain couples TRBV5-4 to TRBJ2-2; 9 bases agree with TRBD2. Germline loops: CDR1 SGHNT, CDR2 YYREEE (reference sequence). The J segment lost 6 bases and the V segment lost 0 bases, leaving 6 bases of the junction unmatched. There are 16 residues in the CDR3.